This T cell receptor beta chain was sequenced for a study of CD8+ T cells in alopecia areata. Turning to the study itself: Skin was taken from approximately 6-13-month-old C3H/HeJ graft donors that had spontaneous alopecia and grafted onto approximately 7-10-week-old female C3H/HeJ mice. Study outcomes and limitations: Greater clonality was observed in lesional scalp samples, especially alopecia totalis/universalis, versus normal scalp. Patients displayed less clarity in TCR sharing than mice, a finding possibly related to HLA. Sequences from scalp samples also cover resident alphabeta T cells of normal skin.

This CDR3 is built from 13 residues. Germline values: CDR1 LGHNA, CDR2 YNLKQL (reference sequence). Using CD4, CD8alpha, NKG2D, NKG2ACE and other markers, pooled cutaneous lymph node cells were sorted. There are a few counts of this clone. Antigen specificity is unknown. The germline and genes are mouse ones. The CDR3 end falls 4 residues outside the read, so it is completed with the germline J gene. Investigators isolated RNA and reverse transcribed it into cDNA to act as the sequencing template. The table came from immunoSEQ multiplex PCR; TCRdb's copy has only in-frame clones and leaves some out. Sampling found over 250,000 clones, none seen once.

Sequencing was performed on CD4+ T cells sorted from a lymph node. The clonotype originates from a C3H/HeJ mouse with alopecia areata. The strain's MHC haplotype is H2-k. The chain couples TRBV5 to TRBJ2-7, with 7 bases lining up with TRBD2. CDR3: CASSQVLGDEQYF. The sequenced CDR3 bases are TGTGCCAGCAGCCAAGTTCTGGGGGAT.